These 14 T cell receptor beta chains came from one sample sequenced in a study of cytomegalovirus exposure and HLA in healthy donors. PCR amplification relied on 60 Vbeta primers (plus 13 Jbeta primers). This table comes from immunoSEQ multiplex PCR, and its TCRdb copy is limited to in-frame clones, with some not included. The repertoire includes around 250,000 clones, around 80% of them detected once, and around 8.6% sits in the top ten. The sequencing input was PBMCs. The origin of the receptors is a woman in her sixties or seventies in good health and CMV-seropositive.

This rearrangement joins TRBV29-1 to TRBJ1-3, with 8 bases that match TRBD1. Germline CDR1 SQVTM, CDR2 ANQGSEA. The V segment lost 6 bases and the J segment 0 bases; nucleotides outside the gene matches: 7. This CDR3 comprises 15 residues. CDR3 DNA sequence: TGCAGCGTCGGGACAGGTCGATCCTCTGGAAACACCATATATTTT. Translating it yields CSVGTGRSSGNTIYF.

The chain couples TRBV11-2 to TRBJ2-1; the match to TRBD2 covers 10 bases. V trimming: 6 bases; J trimming: 4 bases; junction bases outside the gene matches: 3. From germline, CDR1 is SGHAT and CDR2 FQNNGV. The CDR3 runs to 14 residues. The CDR3 spells CASRGTSAYNEQFF. The CDR3 DNA is TGTGCCAGCAGGGGGACTAGCGCTTACAATGAGCAGTTCTTC.

The V call is TRBV19, the J call TRBJ1-2; 9 nucleotides agree with TRBD1. The V and J ends lost 3 bases and 2 bases, in that order; junction bases with no gene match: 4. The CDR3 has 15 residues. Per germline, CDR1 LNHDA and CDR2 SQIVND (reference sequence). As DNA, the CDR3 is TGTGCCAGTAGTATTATAGGACAGGGGAACTATGGCTACACCTTC. This translates into CASSIIGQGNYGYTF.

V is TRBV19 and J is TRBJ1-5, with 10 bases lining up with TRBD1. CDR1 and CDR2 from the germline V gene are LNHDA and SQIVND (reference sequence). The CDR3 consists of 16 residues. V dropped 7 bases and J dropped 4; count of bases not matched to a gene: 10. CDR3 in DNA: TGTGCCAGTAAAAGTATTCGGGACAGGGGTAATCAGCCCCAGCATTTT. It encodes CASKSIRDRGNQPQHF. Full variable domain (remainder filled in from reference TRBV19 and TRBJ1-5): DGGITQSPKYLFRKEGQNVTLSCEQNLNHDAMYWYRQDPGQGLRLIYYSQIVNDFQKGDIAEGYSVSREKKESFPLTVTSAQKNPTAFYLCASKSIRDRGNQPQHFGDGTRLSIL.

This clone has a handful of counts. The chain links TRBV5-6 to TRBJ1-1; no definite D call. V was shortened by 3 bases and J by 6 bases, with 9 bases between the two germline ends. Germline V CDR1 and CDR2: SGHDT, YYEEEE. The CDR3 loop spans 12 amino acids. The CDR3 spells CASSWLRAEAFF. In nucleotides, the CDR3 is TGTGCCAGCAGCTGGTTAAGAGCTGAAGCTTTCTTT. The full variable domain, completed using reference TRBV5-6 and TRBJ1-1, is DAGVTQSPTHLIKTRGQQVTLRCSPKSGHDTVSWYQQALGQGPQFIFQYYEEEERQRGNFPDRFSGHQFPNYSSELNVNALLLGDSALYLCASSWLRAEAFFGQGTRLTVV.

This chain links TRBV4-1 with TRBJ1-1; D may be TRBD1 (6 bases). V lost 6 bases to trimming and J lost 0 bases, with 17 bases between them. CDR3 length equals 16 residues. Germline V gene lookup returns CDR1 MGHRA and CDR2 YSYEKL. CDR3 in amino acids: CASRLSGTYMNTEAFF. The CDR3 nucleotides are TGCGCCAGCAGACTTTCCGGGACATATATGAACACTGAAGCTTTCTTT.

The rearrangement joins TRBV5-1 to TRBJ2-7; 7 bases fit TRBD1. This CDR3 has 14 amino acids. Unmatched junction bases numbered 7, after V lost 5 bases and J lost 2 bases. Looked up from germline, CDR1 is SGHRS and CDR2 is YFSETQ. The CDR3 DNA follows: TGCGCCAGCAGTTACCAGACAGGGCCCTACGAGCAGTACTTC. As protein: CASSYQTGPYEQYF.

The chain recombines TRBV5-1 with TRBJ1-1, with a possible D match to TRBD1 (6 bases). The germline V gene has CDR1 SGHRS and CDR2 YFSETQ. V was trimmed by 4 bases and J by 6 bases, leaving 16 bases between them. The CDR3 consists of 14 residues. This CDR3 reads CASSPYRQASEAFF. DNA of the CDR3: TGCGCCAGCAGCCCCTATCGACAGGCTTCTGAAGCTTTCTTT. Together with reference TRBV5-1 and TRBJ1-1, the CDR3 gives the full variable domain: KAGVTQTPRYLIKTRGQQVTLSCSPISGHRSVSWYQQTPGQGLQFLFEYFSETQRNKGNFPGRFSGRQFSNSRSEMNVSTLELGDSALYLCASSPYRQASEAFFGQGTRLTVV.

The chain combines TRBV12-2 with TRBJ2-7; the D call of TRBD1 is as the table states it, not checked on the DNA. TRBV12-2 is a known pseudogene. The CDR3 has 15 residues. Written as DNA, the CDR3 is TGTGCAAGTCGCTCGATTACAGGGGGCCTCTTCGAGCAGTACTTC. Its protein product is CASRSITGGLFEQYF.

This chain uses TRBV7-2 with TRBJ2-2, with D possibly being TRBD1 (5 bases). Germline-derived CDR1 and CDR2 are SGHTA and FQGNSA. Trimming shortened V by 5 bases and J by 1 base, and 11 bases separated the two germline ends. The CDR3 spans 15 residues. Here the CDR3 DNA reads TGTGCCAGCAGCCCCCCAGGGATGAACACCGGGGAGCTGTTTTTT. Amino acid sequence: CASSPPGMNTGELFF.

This chain connects TRBV15 to TRBJ2-1, with 8 bases lining up with TRBD1. With V trimmed by 5 bases and J by 5 bases, 8 bases remained unmatched. Per germline, CDR1 LNHNV and CDR2 YYDKDF (reference sequence). The length of the CDR3 is 15 residues. CDR3 residues: CATSVDRGAHNEQFF. CDR3 bases: TGTGCCACCAGCGTAGACAGGGGAGCTCACAATGAGCAGTTCTTC.

As regards this clone: One end of the junction varies from germline; a read error may be responsible. This chain joins TRBV19 and TRBJ1-2; D call uncertain. The CDR3 totals 13 residues. The germline gives CDR1 LNHDA, CDR2 SQIVND (reference sequence). For the CDR3, the DNA is TGTGCCAGTAGTTTAGAAGGAGAGTATGGCTACACCTTC. It yields the protein CASSLEGEYGYTF.

The chain links TRBV27 to TRBJ2-7, with D tentatively TRBD1 (6 bases). CDR1 is MNHEY, CDR2 SMNVEV, per germline (reference sequence). The V end lost 10 bases, the J end lost 3 bases, and 16 bases lay between the germline ends. The CDR3 length is 13 residues. The CDR3 sequence: CATGEGRGYEQYF. The CDR3 bases are TGTGCCACCGGGGAAGGCAGGGGCTACGAGCAGTACTTC.

This chain uses TRBV21-1 with TRBJ2-5; the D call in the table, TRBD1, was not verified against the DNA. TRBV21-1 is deemed a pseudogene. This CDR3 contains 19 residues. The CDR3, as DNA: TGTGCCAGCAAGACCTGCTGGGACAGAGGGTGGGATTACCAAGAGACCCAGTACTTC. It translates to CASKTCWDRGWDYQETQYF.